This TCR beta chain was retrieved from a study of shared clonotypes between healthy human individuals. Study in general: Those who served as donors were two women and three men between the ages of 18 and 49.

Overall study results and limits: The study generally estimated greater richness for naive than memory subsets.

This clone was seen a handful of times. Its matching antigen is unknown. Sequencing used immunoSEQ multiplex PCR; TCRdb keeps in-frame clones, though not all of them. The sample holds roughly 640,000 clones, about 74% seen once. The sequence came from a woman aged 25 to 39 in good health. The specimen was memory CD4+ T cells sorted from blood. Indicated subset: CD45RA-negative fraction.

DNA of the CDR3: TGCGCCAGCAGCTTGGACACAGCTTTTCTAGCCTACGAGCAGTACTTC. This encodes CASSLDTAFLAYEQYF. The genes are TRBV5-1 and TRBJ2-7; unclear D gene. The germline V and J ends were trimmed by 0 bases and 2 bases, with 15 bases remaining between them. The length of the CDR3 is 16 residues. Germline assignment: CDR1 SGHRS and CDR2 YFSETQ.